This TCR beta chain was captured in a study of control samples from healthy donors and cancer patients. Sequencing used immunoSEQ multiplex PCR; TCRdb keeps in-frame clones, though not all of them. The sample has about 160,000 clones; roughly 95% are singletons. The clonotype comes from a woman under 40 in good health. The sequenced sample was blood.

The CDR3, as DNA: TGTGCCAGCAGTTACGCGGGAGGGGACACTGAAGCTTTCTTT. Its protein is CASSYAGGDTEAFF. The chain employs TRBV6-5 and TRBJ1-1; perhaps TRBD1 as D (5 bases). CDR3 length equals 14 residues. With 2 bases removed from V and 3 bases from J, the gap between germline ends came to 10 bases. Germline-derived CDR1 and CDR2 are MNHEY and SVGAGI.